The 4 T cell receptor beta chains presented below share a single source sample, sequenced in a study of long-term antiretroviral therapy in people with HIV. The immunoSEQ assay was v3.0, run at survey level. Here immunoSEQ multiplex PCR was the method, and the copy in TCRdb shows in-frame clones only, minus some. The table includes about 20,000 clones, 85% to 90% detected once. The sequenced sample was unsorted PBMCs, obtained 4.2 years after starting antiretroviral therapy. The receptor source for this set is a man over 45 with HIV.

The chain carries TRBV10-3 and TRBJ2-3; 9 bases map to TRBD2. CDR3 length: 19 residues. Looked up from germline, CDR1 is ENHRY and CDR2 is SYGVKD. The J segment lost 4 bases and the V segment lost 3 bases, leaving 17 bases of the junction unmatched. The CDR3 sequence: CAISEEDALRTSDPDTQYF. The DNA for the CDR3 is TGTGCCATCAGTGAAGAGGACGCCCTGCGGACTAGCGATCCAGATACGCAGTATTTT.

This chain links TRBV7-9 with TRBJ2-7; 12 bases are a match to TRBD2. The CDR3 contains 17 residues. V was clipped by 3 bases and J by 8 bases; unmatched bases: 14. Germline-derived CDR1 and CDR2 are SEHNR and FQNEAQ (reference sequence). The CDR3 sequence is CASSFDRSRTSGVKQYF. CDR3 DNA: TGTGCCAGCAGCTTTGACAGGAGCAGGACTAGCGGGGTGAAGCAGTACTTC.

This CDR3 reads CASSTYRGRGPLHF. The CDR3 DNA reads as TGTGCCAGCAGCACCTACAGGGGGCGCGGACCCCTCCACTTT. The chain joins TRBV5-6 to TRBJ1-6; 9 bases agree with TRBD1. Losses at the gene ends were 4 bases for V and 12 bases for J; bases not matched to a gene: 8. The CDR3 consists of 14 residues. Per the germline V gene, CDR1 is SGHDT and CDR2 is YYEEEE.

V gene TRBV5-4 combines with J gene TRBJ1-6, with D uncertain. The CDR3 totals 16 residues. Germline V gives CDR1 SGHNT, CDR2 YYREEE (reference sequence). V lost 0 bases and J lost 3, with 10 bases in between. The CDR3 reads CASSLGGLGYNSPLHF. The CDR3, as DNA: TGTGCCAGCAGCTTGGGAGGGCTAGGCTATAATTCACCCCTCCACTTT.